Only a few counts were recorded for the clone carrying this T cell receptor beta chain. Its antigen remains unidentified. Construction of TCR beta libraries was performed using quantitative 5'-RACE with molecular barcodes. TCRdb re-analysed the 5' RACE reads in MiXCR, keeping a single row per CDR3 protein. The sample contains hundreds of thousands of distinct CDR3 sequences, about 12% of which appear only once. The data derive from a study of CD8 T cells in ankylosing spondylitis. Study-wide points: Some motif variants were previously reported in reactive arthritis synovial fluid and blood. Reportedly, significant enrichment of disease-linked clones occurred in matched ankylosing spondylitis synovial fluid. Typical of ankylosing spondylitis blood, it appeared, was a TCR beta motif of under 10 highly homologous variants.

V lost 0 bases and J lost 0, with 8 bases in between. CDR1 and CDR2 (germline): MGHRA, YSYEKL. The CDR3 consists of 16 residues. What was sequenced was blood, either unsorted or a sorted T cell fraction (not recorded which). The TCR originated in a male donor with ankylosing spondylitis. This chain connects TRBV4-1 to TRBJ2-2, with a possible D match to TRBD2 (5 bases). The CDR3 DNA reads TGCGCCAGCAGCCAAGACGCGGACTCGAACACCGGGGAGCTGTTTTTT. It specifies CASSQDADSNTGELFF.